The subject of this entry is one T cell receptor beta chain. Its specificity is not known. This sample is part of a study of cytomegalovirus exposure and HLA in healthy donors. The study, taken as a whole, reports: Cytomegalovirus association was assigned to about 150 TCR beta chains.

PCR amplification relied on 60 Vbeta primers (plus 13 Jbeta primers). Method: immunoSEQ multiplex PCR; TCRdb's copy keeps in-frame clones and lacks some. This listing includes 150,000 or so clones. Sample: PBMCs. The clonotype comes from a woman aged 55-75 years in good health and CMV-seronegative.

CDR3 bases: TGTGCCAGCAGCTTAGGAGCGGGGGTCGCCTTCTTC. It encodes CASSLGAGVAFF. The rearrangement joins TRBV7-6 to TRBJ2-1, with 8 bases fitting TRBD2. The germline gives CDR1 SGHVS, CDR2 FNYEAQ. J was trimmed by 16 bases and V by 1 base; bases with no gene match: 6. The CDR3 is made up of 12 amino acids. Full variable domain (rest looked up from reference TRBV7-6 and TRBJ2-1): GAGVSQSPRYKVTKRGQDVALRCDPISGHVSLYWYRQALGQGPEFLTYFNYEAQQDKSGLPNDRFSAERPEGSISTLTIQRTEQRDSAMYRCASSLGAGVAFFGPGTRLTVL.